Following are 10 T cell receptor beta chains from one sample sequenced in a study of Ad26.COV2.S vaccination and SARS-CoV-2 variants. Here immunoSEQ multiplex PCR was the method, and the copy in TCRdb shows in-frame clones only, minus some. The table shows 290,000 or so clones, with about 90% occurring only once. Sample treatment: around 19 received Ad26.COV2.S at low or high dose, single or two shots; several received placebo; per-sample allocation not given. Vaccine and placebo recipients were sampled on day 63 after the first injection. Specimen: peripheral blood, collected in a trial of Ad26.COV2.S vaccine versus placebo. These receptors were obtained from a person aged 18-60 years who received the Ad26.COV2.S COVID-19 vaccine or a placebo.

This clone has a count of ten or more. This chain joins TRBV4-1 and TRBJ1-1, with 11 bases lining up with TRBD1. CDR3 size: 16 residues. CDR1 is MGHRA, CDR2 YSYEKL, per germline. V lost 4 bases to trimming and J lost 2 bases; unmatched junction nucleotides: 6. The CDR3 DNA reads TGCGCCAGCAGCCCGAGGACAGGGGGCTCAAACACTGAAGCTTTCTTT. Protein sequence: CASSPRTGGSNTEAFF.

The V and J genes are TRBV5-1 and TRBJ2-3; 8 bases map to TRBD2. The germline V gene encodes CDR1 SGHRS and CDR2 YFSETQ. This CDR3 spans 16 amino acids. V trimming: 2 bases; J trimming: 1 base; junction bases outside the gene matches: 6. CDR3 sequence: CASSFGRREGTDTQYF. The CDR3 region has the DNA TGCGCCAGCAGCTTCGGACGGCGGGAGGGCACAGATACGCAGTATTTT. The full variable domain, its missing parts supplied by reference TRBV5-1 and TRBJ2-3, is KAGVTQTPRYLIKTRGQQVTLSCSPISGHRSVSWYQQTPGQGLQFLFEYFSETQRNKGNFPGRFSGRQFSNSRSEMNVSTLELGDSALYLCASSFGRREGTDTQYFGPGTRLTVL.

The chain carries TRBV4-1 and TRBJ2-3; 9 bases are a match to TRBD2. Germline CDR1 reads MGHRA; CDR2 reads YSYEKL. The CDR3 is 16 amino acids. The V gene end was trimmed by 3 bases and the J gene end by 2 bases; junction bases not matched to a gene: 6. The CDR3 loop is CASSQGPSGITDTQYF. CDR3 nucleotides: TGCGCCAGCAGCCAGGGACCTAGCGGGATCACAGATACGCAGTATTTT.

The chain is built from TRBV7-9 and TRBJ2-5; no clear D gene. This CDR3 contains 12 residues. Germline values: CDR1 SEHNR, CDR2 FQNEAQ (reference sequence). The V and J ends lost 8 bases and 5 bases respectively, with 12 bases between them. For the CDR3, the DNA is TGTGCCAGCGTAGGAGCCCAGGAGACCCAGTACTTC. Its protein product is CASVGAQETQYF.

The chain couples TRBV19 to TRBJ2-2; D unresolved. This CDR3 spans 14 amino acids. The germline CDR1 and CDR2 sequences are LNHDA and SQIVND (reference sequence). V gave up 3 bases and J gave up 4 bases, with 9 bases separating them. CDR3 DNA sequence: TGTGCCAGTAGTATTGTGGGGTCCACCGGGGAGCTGTTTTTT. Amino acid sequence: CASSIVGSTGELFF. Combining the CDR3 with reference TRBV19 and TRBJ2-2 gives the whole variable domain DGGITQSPKYLFRKEGQNVTLSCEQNLNHDAMYWYRQDPGQGLRLIYYSQIVNDFQKGDIAEGYSVSREKKESFPLTVTSAQKNPTAFYLCASSIVGSTGELFFGEGSRLTVL.

This sequence joins TRBV6-5 and TRBJ1-6; unclear D gene. V lost 6 bases to trimming and J lost 10 bases, with 10 bases between them. CDR3 length equals 12 residues. The germline CDR1 and CDR2 sequences are MNHEY and SVGAGI. In nucleotides, the CDR3 is TGTGCCAGCAGGGATGGTCTCTCACCCCTCCACTTT. Its protein product is CASRDGLSPLHF.

J is TRBJ2-1 and V is TRBV14; 9 nucleotides align to TRBD1. The CDR3 runs 15 residues. V dropped 4 bases and J dropped 4; count of bases not matched to a gene: 5. The V gene's germline CDR1 is SGHDN and CDR2 FVKESK. This chain's CDR3 is CASSPSGTGYNEQFF. The CDR3 coding sequence is TGTGCCAGCAGCCCGTCCGGGACAGGGTACAATGAGCAGTTCTTC.

J is TRBJ2-3 and V is TRBV9; 10 nucleotides align to TRBD2. The CDR3 runs 16 residues. The germline V gene has CDR1 SGDLS and CDR2 YYNGEE. Trimming cost V 4 bases and J 4 bases; bases outside gene matches: 9. The CDR3 loop is CASSSVSGRFPDTQYF. As DNA, the CDR3 is TGTGCCAGCAGCTCCGTTAGCGGGAGGTTCCCAGATACGCAGTATTTT.

The rearrangement links TRBV7-2 to TRBJ2-3; D unresolved. The CDR3 runs 11 residues. Trimming left V 6 bases short and J 5 bases short, with 6 bases between. In germline, CDR1 is SGHTA, CDR2 FQGNSA. The CDR3: CASRQGDTQYF. The DNA for the CDR3 is TGTGCCAGCAGACAAGGAGATACGCAGTATTTT.

V and J are TRBV7-6 and TRBJ1-1, with D hard to call. V dropped 5 bases and J dropped 2 bases, with 6 bases sitting between them. The germline V gene has CDR1 SGHVS and CDR2 FNYEAQ. The CDR3 sequence is 12 residues long. The CDR3 DNA reads as TGTGCCAGCAGCCCCCCAAACACTGAAGCTTTCTTT. Its translation is CASSPPNTEAFF.